This TCR beta chain was sequenced during a study of T cell repertoires in cytomegalovirus infection. Study outcomes and limitations: CMV-specific HLA-C-restricted TCR beta clonotypes dominated the ex vivo response. Cumulative public TCR beta family frequency identified carriers of CMV plus the relevant HLA.

About this clonotype: Its target is unknown.

TCRdb used MiXCR to reprocess the reads, holding one entry per CDR3 protein. The sample has 200,000 to 300,000 distinct CDR3 sequences; about 12% are singletons. Germline V gives CDR1 DFQATT, CDR2 SNEGSKA (reference sequence). The V end lost 6 bases, the J end lost 0 bases, and 17 bases lay between the germline ends. The CDR3 runs 15 residues. The sample taken for sequencing was PBMCs. This TCR was sampled from a human donor in good health (CMV status not recorded). Some clones in this sample may be carry-over from other donors' samples. The chain combines TRBV20-1 with TRBJ1-1, with D maybe TRBD1 (5 bases). DNA for the CDR3: TGCAGTGCCGGGACGGGGAAGGGGATGAACACTGAAGCTTTCTTT. The encoded protein is CSAGTGKGMNTEAFF.